Following are 5 T cell receptor beta chains from one sample sequenced in a study of CD8 T cells in Susac syndrome. RNA in amounts of about 0.5 to 1 ug was reverse transcribed with random hexamers. TCRdb used MiXCR to reprocess the immunoSEQ multiplex PCR reads, holding one entry per CDR3 protein. The sample lists about 300,000 distinct CDR3 sequences, almost 85% occurring once. Sequencing was carried out using CD8+ T cells from PBMCs. These receptor sequences come from a human donor with multiple sclerosis.

V is TRBV5-1 and J is TRBJ2-5; D is undetermined. Germline-derived CDR1 and CDR2 are SGHRS and YFSETQ. The V and J ends lost 4 bases and 1 base respectively, with 11 bases between them. CDR3 length: 14 residues. The CDR3 DNA reads TGCGCCAGCAGCCTATGGACCCTCCAAGAGACCCAGTACTTC. This gives the protein CASSLWTLQETQYF.

The rearrangement joins TRBV4-2 to TRBJ2-3, with 9 bases matching TRBD1. The CDR3 runs 16 residues. Germline lookup yields CDR1 LGHNA and CDR2 YNFKEQ. Trimming removed 1 base from V and 1 base from J; junction bases left unmatched: 3. DNA for the CDR3: TGTGCCAGCAGCCAAGGCGGACAGGGGCGCACAGATACGCAGTATTTT. This translates into CASSQGGQGRTDTQYF.

This chain connects TRBV6-5 to TRBJ2-1; 10 nucleotides agree with TRBD2. CDR1 is MNHEY and CDR2 is SVGAGI in the germline V gene. J gave up 2 bases and V 2 bases, and 6 bases lay outside the gene matches. There are 17 residues in the CDR3. Here the CDR3 DNA reads TGTGCCAGCAGTTACGCCTCCGGGACTAGCGCCTACAATGAGCAGTTCTTC. This gives the protein CASSYASGTSAYNEQFF.

The V and J genes are TRBV5-5 and TRBJ2-5, with 9 positions matching TRBD2. CDR1 is SGHKS, CDR2 YYEKEE, per germline (reference sequence). There are 16 residues in the CDR3. The ends lost 4 bases at V and 5 bases at J; junction bases unmatched: 12. The CDR3 region is CASSLGRLAGLETQYF. CDR3 DNA: TGTGCCAGCAGCCTGGGACGGCTAGCGGGATTGGAGACCCAGTACTTC. Supplemented by reference TRBV5-5 and TRBJ2-5, the full variable domain reads DAGVTQSPTHLIKTRGQQVTLRCSPISGHKSVSWYQQVLGQGPQFIFQYYEKEERGRGNFPDRFSARQFPNYSSELNVNALLLGDSALYLCASSLGRLAGLETQYFGPGTRLLVL.

The V gene is TRBV5-5, the J gene TRBJ1-3; 7 bases line up with TRBD1. V was pared by 0 bases and J by 0 bases, with 0 bases of the junction left unmatched. This CDR3 is 15 amino acids long. Germline CDR1 SGHKS, CDR2 YYEKEE (reference sequence). In nucleotides, the CDR3 is TGTGCCAGCAGCTTGGGGGACAGCTCTGGAAACACCATATATTTT. Protein sequence: CASSLGDSSGNTIYF. The full variable domain, completed using reference TRBV5-5 and TRBJ1-3, is DAGVTQSPTHLIKTRGQQVTLRCSPISGHKSVSWYQQVLGQGPQFIFQYYEKEERGRGNFPDRFSARQFPNYSSELNVNALLLGDSALYLCASSLGDSSGNTIYFGEGSWLTVV.